This T cell receptor beta chain was recovered during a study of a mutant IDH1 vaccine in newly diagnosed glioma. Study-wide background: The first vaccination came 4-6 weeks after radiotherapy alone, or with temozolomide cycles.

Data came from immunoSEQ multiplex PCR; TCRdb stores just in-frame clones and leaves some out. The sample has approximately 60,000 clones, approximately 80% seen once; the top ten hold 2.5% to 3.5%. Study findings and constraints: Altogether, 93.3% of patients exhibited vaccine-induced immune responses.

This CDR3 contains 15 residues. CDR1 and CDR2 from the germline V gene are LNHDA and SQIVND (reference sequence). V lost 3 bases and J 1 base, leaving 9 bases between the germline ends. Points on this clone: The antigen remains undetermined.

Time point of the sample: week 5, during vaccination. The study gave 300 ug of mutant IDH1 20-mer peptide per vaccine dose, with topical imiquimod. Sequencing was performed on PBMCs, taken from a glioma patient whose treatment included an IDH1 peptide vaccine. The V and J genes are TRBV19 and TRBJ2-2; weak D call: TRBD2 (5 bases). The source is a woman aged 18-29 years with glioma. Some clones in this sample may be carry-over from other donors' samples. The CDR3 sequence is CASSINGGNTGELFF. CDR3 nucleotides: TGTGCCAGTAGTATTAACGGAGGGAACACCGGGGAGCTGTTTTTT.